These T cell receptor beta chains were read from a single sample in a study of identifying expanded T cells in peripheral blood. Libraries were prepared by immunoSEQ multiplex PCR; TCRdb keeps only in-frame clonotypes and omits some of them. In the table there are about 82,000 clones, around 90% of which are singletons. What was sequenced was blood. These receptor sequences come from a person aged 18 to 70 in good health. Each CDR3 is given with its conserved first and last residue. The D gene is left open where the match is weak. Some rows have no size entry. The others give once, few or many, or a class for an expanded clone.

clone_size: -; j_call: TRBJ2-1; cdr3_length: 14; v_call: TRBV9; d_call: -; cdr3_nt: TGTGCCAGCAGCGTAGTGGGGATTGGAGAAAGGCAGTTCTTC; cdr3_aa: CASSVVGIGERQFF
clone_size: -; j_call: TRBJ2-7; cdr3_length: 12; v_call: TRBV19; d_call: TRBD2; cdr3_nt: TGTGCCAGTCGACTAGCGGCCTACGAGCAGTACTTC; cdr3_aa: CASRLAAYEQYF
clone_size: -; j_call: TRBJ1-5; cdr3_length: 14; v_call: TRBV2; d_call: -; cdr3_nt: TGTGCCAGCAGTGAAGCGCGGAGGAATCAGCCCCAGCATTTT; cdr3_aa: CASSEARRNQPQHF
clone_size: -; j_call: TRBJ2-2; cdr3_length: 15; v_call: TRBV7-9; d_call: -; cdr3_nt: TGTGCCAGCAGCCCCTTTTCAGGGTACACCGGGGAGCTGTTTTTT; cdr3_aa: CASSPFSGYTGELFF
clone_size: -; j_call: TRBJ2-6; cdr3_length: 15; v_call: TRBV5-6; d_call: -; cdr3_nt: TGTGCCAGCAGCCAACACCGCTCTGGGGCCAACGTCCTGACTTTC; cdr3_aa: CASSQHRSGANVLTF
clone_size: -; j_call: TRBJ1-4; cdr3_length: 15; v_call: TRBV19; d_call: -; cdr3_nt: TGTGCCAGTAGTATAGACGGTGCAACTAATGAAAAACTGTTTTTT; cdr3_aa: CASSIDGATNEKLFF
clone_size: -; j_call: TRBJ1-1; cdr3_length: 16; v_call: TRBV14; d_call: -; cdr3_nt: TGTGCCAGCAGCCACGAGCTTGGGGTAATGAACACTGAAGCTTTCTTT; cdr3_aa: CASSHELGVMNTEAFF
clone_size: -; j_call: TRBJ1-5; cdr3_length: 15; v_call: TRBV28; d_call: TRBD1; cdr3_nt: TGTGCCAGCAGGAGGACAGGATATAGCAATCAGCCCCAGCATTTT; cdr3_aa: CASRRTGYSNQPQHF
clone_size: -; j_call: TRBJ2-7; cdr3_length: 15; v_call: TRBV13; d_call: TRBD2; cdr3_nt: TGTGCCAGCAGCCAACTAGCGGGGGGCTCCTACGAGCAGTACTTC; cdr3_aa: CASSQLAGGSYEQYF
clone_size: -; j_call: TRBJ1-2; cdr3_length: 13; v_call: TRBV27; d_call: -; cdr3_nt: TGTGCCAGCAGCCCGAGGGGTCACTATGGCTACACCTTC; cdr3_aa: CASSPRGHYGYTF
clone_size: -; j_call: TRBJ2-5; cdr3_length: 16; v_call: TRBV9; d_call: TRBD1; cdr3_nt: TGTGCCAGCAGCGTAGGGTCTGGGACAGGGAAAGAGACCCAGTACTTC; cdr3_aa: CASSVGSGTGKETQYF
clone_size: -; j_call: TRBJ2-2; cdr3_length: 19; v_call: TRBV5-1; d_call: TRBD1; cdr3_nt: TGCGCCAGCAGCGTGCACCGACAGGGCGATTCCGCGAACACCGGGGAGCTGTTTTTT; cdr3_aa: CASSVHRQGDSANTGELFF
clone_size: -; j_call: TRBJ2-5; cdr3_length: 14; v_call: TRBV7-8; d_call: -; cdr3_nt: TGTGCCAGCAGCTTACGAGGCGGAAAAGAGACCCAGTACTTC; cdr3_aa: CASSLRGGKETQYF
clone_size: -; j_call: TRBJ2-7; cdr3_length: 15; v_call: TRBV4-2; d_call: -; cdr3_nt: TGTGCCAGCAGCCACCCAGGGTTATCATCGCGGGAGCAGTACTTC; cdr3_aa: CASSHPGLSSREQYF
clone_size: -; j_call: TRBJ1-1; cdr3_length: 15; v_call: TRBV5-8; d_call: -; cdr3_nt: TGTGCCAGCAGCCCGGGCCAGGGTTGGGACACTGAAGCTTTCTTT; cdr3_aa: CASSPGQGWDTEAFF
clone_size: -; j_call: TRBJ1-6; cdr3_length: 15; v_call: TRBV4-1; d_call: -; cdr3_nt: TGCGCCAGCAGTTTCTCGGACGGATTAAATTCACCCCTCCACTTT; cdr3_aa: CASSFSDGLNSPLHF
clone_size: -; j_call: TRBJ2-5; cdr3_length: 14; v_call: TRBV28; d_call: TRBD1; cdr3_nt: TGTGCCAGCAGTGAGCAGGGGGCCGGAGAGACCCAGTACTTC; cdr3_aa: CASSEQGAGETQYF
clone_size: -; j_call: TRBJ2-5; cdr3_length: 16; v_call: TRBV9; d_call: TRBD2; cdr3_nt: TGTGCCAGCAGCCCCCAGGGGAGCGGGGGGGAAGAGACCCAGTACTTC; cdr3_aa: CASSPQGSGGEETQYF
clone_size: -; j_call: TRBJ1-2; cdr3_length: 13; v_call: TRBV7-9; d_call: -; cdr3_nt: TGTGCCAGCAGCTTAGCCCGGGTAGGGGGCTACACCTTC; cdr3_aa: CASSLARVGGYTF
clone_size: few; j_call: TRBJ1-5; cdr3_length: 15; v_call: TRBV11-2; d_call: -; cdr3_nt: TGTGCCAGCAGCTTAGGTGAGGGGCCCCATCAGCCCCAGCATTTT; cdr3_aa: CASSLGEGPHQPQHF
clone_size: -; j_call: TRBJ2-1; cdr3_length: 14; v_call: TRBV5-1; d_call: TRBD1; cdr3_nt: TGCGCCAGCAGCTTAAAACAGGGGGCGAATGAGCAGTTCTTC; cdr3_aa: CASSLKQGANEQFF
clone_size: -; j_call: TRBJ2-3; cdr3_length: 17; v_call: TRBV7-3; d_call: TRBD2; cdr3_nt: TGTGCCAGCAGCTTACAACCTAGCGGGGGTGTGTCAGATACGCAGTATTTT; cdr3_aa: CASSLQPSGGVSDTQYF
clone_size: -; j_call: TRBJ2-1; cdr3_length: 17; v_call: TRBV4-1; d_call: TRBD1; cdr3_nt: TGCGCCAGCAGCCCTCAGAATACAGGGGCCACCTACAATGAGCAGTTCTTC; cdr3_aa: CASSPQNTGATYNEQFF
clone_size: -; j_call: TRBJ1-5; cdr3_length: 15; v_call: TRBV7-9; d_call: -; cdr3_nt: TGTGCCAGCAGCTCCCACAGGGAAGGCAATCAGCCCCAGCATTTT; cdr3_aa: CASSSHREGNQPQHF
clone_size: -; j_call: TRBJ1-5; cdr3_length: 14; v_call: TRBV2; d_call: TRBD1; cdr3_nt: TGTGCCAGCAGTGCGGACAGGGAAGTCCAGCCCCAGCATTTT; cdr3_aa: CASSADREVQPQHF
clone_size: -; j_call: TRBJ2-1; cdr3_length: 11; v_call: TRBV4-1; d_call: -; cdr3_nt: TGCGCCAGCGGTCAGGACAATGAGCAGTTCTTC; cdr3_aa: CASGQDNEQFF
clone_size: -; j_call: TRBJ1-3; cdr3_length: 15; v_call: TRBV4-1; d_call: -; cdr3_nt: TGCGCCAGCAGCCAGAGGCAGGGAACTGGAAACACCATATATTTT; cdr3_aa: CASSQRQGTGNTIYF
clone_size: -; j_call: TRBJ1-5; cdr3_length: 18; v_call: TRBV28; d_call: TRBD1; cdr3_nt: TGTGCCAGCAGTTTTGGGACAGGGAGGGATATTAGCAATCAGCCCCAGCATTTT; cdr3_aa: CASSFGTGRDISNQPQHF